A selection of T cell receptor beta chains follows, all from one sample in a study of blood T cells in healthy people across ages. TCRdb re-derived calls from the 5' RACE reads in MiXCR, one entry per CDR3 protein. The repertoire holds hundreds of thousands of distinct CDR3 sequences, with about 21% as singletons. Sequencing was carried out using blood. These receptors were collected from a man between 65 and 85 years old in good health. Each CDR3 is given with its conserved first and last residue. The D gene is left open where the match is weak. Expanded clones get a size class; other rows say once, few or many, or leave the size out.

V	size	J	D	CDR3	DNA
TRBV5-1	-	TRBJ2-2	TRBD1	CASSRVLRGQGGELFF	TGCGCCAGCAGCCGGGTCCTCAGGGGACAGGGCGGGGAGCTGTTTTTT
TRBV27	-	TRBJ2-7	TRBD2	CASSLIAGGIEQYF	TGTGCCAGCAGTCTGATAGCGGGAGGTATCGAGCAGTACTTC
TRBV6-5	few	TRBJ1-6	-	CASSYMTENNSPLHF	TGTGCCAGCAGTTATATGACGGAGAATAATTCACCCCTCCACTTT
TRBV5-1	-	TRBJ2-2	-	CASSLIPTDRNTGELFF	TGCGCCAGCAGCTTGATACCGACGGACAGGAACACCGGGGAGCTGTTTTTT
TRBV5-1	-	TRBJ2-7	TRBD2	CASSLAGTSPYEQYF	TGCGCCAGCAGCTTGGCCGGGACTAGCCCCTACGAGCAGTACTTC
TRBV6-2/TRBV6-3	few	TRBJ2-5	TRBD1	CASSYLRTGGRGETQYF	TGTGCCAGCAGTTACTTGAGGACAGGGGGCAGGGGAGAGACCCAGTACTTC
TRBV10-3	many	TRBJ2-7	-	CATREGHEQYF	TGTGCCACCCGTGAGGGCCACGAGCAGTACTTC
TRBV29-1	many	TRBJ2-5	-	CSVTTQGPQVETQYF	TGCAGCGTTACGACACAGGGACCCCAAGTGGAGACCCAGTACTTC
TRBV6-1	-	TRBJ2-5	-	CASSEVSGQETQYF	TGTGCCAGCAGTGAGGTGTCGGGGCAAGAGACCCAGTACTTC
TRBV7-2	-	TRBJ1-2	-	CASSLVVLGGLGHTF	TGTGCCAGCAGCTTAGTGGTCCTGGGGGGTTTGGGCCACACCTTC
TRBV29-1	-	TRBJ2-5	TRBD1	CSVEEPRDRGRREQYF	TGCAGCGTTGAAGAGCCCCGGGACAGGGGTCGTCGTGAGCAGTACTTC
TRBV28	few	TRBJ1-3	-	CASSLTGSRSGNTIYF	TGTGCCAGCAGTTTAACCGGTAGCCGCTCTGGAAACACCATATATTTT
TRBV10-3	-	TRBJ2-1	-	CAISESKGGQLTEQFF	TGTGCCATCAGTGAGTCGAAGGGTGGGCAGTTGACTGAGCAGTTCTTC
TRBV29-1	-	TRBJ1-4	-	CSVQEQLNEKLFF	TGCAGCGTTCAGGAACAGTTAAATGAAAAACTGTTTTTT
TRBV7-3	-	TRBJ2-2	-	CASSPRIPGELFF	TGTGCCAGCAGCCCCCGGATCCCCGGGGAGCTGTTTTTT
TRBV29-1	-	TRBJ1-2	-	CSVVLGATNYGYTF	TGCAGCGTTGTTCTTGGAGCGACCAACTATGGCTACACCTTC
TRBV3-1	few	TRBJ2-7	-	CASSQEGAPPAEQYF	TGTGCCAGCAGCCAAGAGGGTGCACCACCGGCTGAGCAGTACTTC
TRBV12-3/TRBV12-4	-	TRBJ1-2	TRBD1	CASSSKGARYGYTF	TGTGCCAGCAGTTCAAAGGGGGCGCGTTATGGCTACACCTTC
TRBV12-3/TRBV12-4	few	TRBJ2-1	-	CASSDTPHEQFF	TGTGCCAGCAGTGACACTCCCCATGAGCAGTTCTTC
TRBV4-1	few	TRBJ2-5	TRBD2	CASSQALLAGETQYF	TGCGCCAGCAGCCAAGCCCTACTAGCGGGAGAGACCCAGTACTTC
TRBV7-9	-	TRBJ2-7	TRBD2	CASSSGLAGPSYEQYF	TGTGCCAGCAGCTCAGGACTAGCGGGCCCATCCTACGAGCAGTACTTC
TRBV7-8	-	TRBJ2-6	-	CASSLDLPSGANVLTF	TGTGCCAGCAGCCTGGACCTTCCCTCTGGGGCCAACGTCCTGACTTTC
TRBV28	few	TRBJ1-1	TRBD1	CASSFDRVDTEAFF	TGTGCCAGCAGTTTCGACAGGGTGGACACTGAAGCTTTCTTT
TRBV3-1	few	TRBJ2-1	-	CASSQDLHNEQFF	TGTGCCAGCAGCCAAGATCTCCACAATGAGCAGTTCTTC
TRBV13	-	TRBJ2-1	-	CASSPLTENNEQFF	TGTGCCAGCAGCCCTCTGACCGAAAACAATGAGCAGTTCTTC
TRBV7-8	few	TRBJ1-2	-	CASSFRGGTYGYTF	TGTGCCAGCAGCTTCCGGGGGGGGACCTATGGCTACACCTTC
TRBV3-1	-	TRBJ2-5	TRBD2	CASSQSTSGKQTQYF	TGTGCCAGCAGCCAGTCGACTAGCGGGAAACAGACCCAGTACTTC
TRBV15	few	TRBJ2-1	TRBD2	CATSRDGTSGNEQFF	TGTGCCACCAGCAGGGACGGGACTAGCGGAAATGAGCAGTTCTTC
TRBV7-2	-	TRBJ2-3	-	CASSPRWDTQYF	TGTGCCAGCAGTCCTCGTTGGGATACGCAGTATTTT
TRBV28	-	TRBJ1-2	-	CASSLGQGSYNYGYTF	TGTGCCAGCAGTTTGGGGCAGGGGAGTTATAACTATGGCTACACCTTC
TRBV2	-	TRBJ1-6	-	CASSELPSPNSPLHF	TGTGCCAGCAGTGAATTACCTTCCCCCAATTCACCCCTCCACTTT
TRBV5-1	many	TRBJ1-4	-	CASSLGQTTNEKLFF	TGCGCCAGCAGCCTCGGACAGACCACTAATGAAAAACTGTTTTTT
TRBV24-1	many	TRBJ2-2	-	CATSDPSGNTGELFF	TGTGCCACCAGTGATCCGTCCGGCAACACCGGGGAGCTGTTTTTT
TRBV20-1	many	TRBJ2-5	-	CSAPRAQEETQYF	TGCAGTGCCCCGAGAGCGCAGGAAGAGACCCAGTACTTC
TRBV29-1	many	TRBJ2-5	-	CSVARGDETQYF	TGCAGCGTTGCTAGGGGGGACGAGACCCAGTACTTC
TRBV28	-	TRBJ2-1	TRBD1	CASSFPWDRGPYNEQFF	TGTGCCAGCAGTTTCCCCTGGGACAGGGGACCTTACAATGAGCAGTTCTTC
TRBV10-3	-	TRBJ1-1	TRBD1	CAISESSPGGRTEAFF	TGTGCCATCAGTGAGTCCTCCCCAGGGGGCAGGACTGAAGCTTTCTTT
TRBV6-1	-	TRBJ2-5	TRBD2	CASLGTSGRFEQLF	TGTGCCAGTCTAGGGACTAGCGGGAGGTTTGAGCAGCTCTTC